This T cell receptor beta chain was recorded in a study of shared clonotypes between healthy human individuals. Germline V gene data show CDR1 as SGHRS and CDR2 as YFSETQ. The CDR3 has 14 amino acids. Trimming cost V 5 bases and J 2 bases, with 12 bases left between them. Only in-frame clones appear in the TCRdb table, and some are missing; sequencing was by immunoSEQ multiplex PCR. The sample includes a few million clones, 80% to 95% of them seen just once. The chain employs TRBV5-1 and TRBJ2-3; D uncertain. This TCR was sampled from a man between 18 and 35 years old in good health. Some clones in this sample may be carry-over from other donors' samples. The sample consisted of naive CD4+ T cells from PBMCs. Indicated subset: CD45RA+ positively selected. CDR3: CASRFFTLTDTQYF. CDR3 coding DNA: TGCGCCAGCAGATTTTTCACACTCACAGATACGCAGTATTTT.